One sample yielded the 5 T cell receptor beta chains listed below, sequenced in a study of human T cells and chemical hapten exposure. Noted time point: patch test 1, 2 weeks after DPC sensitization. Treatment here: therapeutic diphenylcyclopropenone sensitization with weekly scalp DPC. TCRdb analysed the RACE reads with MiXCR anew, one entry per CDR3 protein. The sample has 70,000 to 75,000 distinct CDR3 sequences; 25% to 40% are singletons. Sequences were derived from whole blood, sampled in connection with sensitization to the hapten diphenylcyclopropenone (DPC). Source of these receptors: a man aged 40-49 years with alopecia areata. Some clones in this sample may be carry-over from other donors' samples.

The chain has TRBV10-3 and TRBJ2-7, with D possibly TRBD2 on 6 matching bases. There are 16 residues in the CDR3. Trimming pared 4 bases from V and 3 bases from J, leaving 19 bases between. Germline CDR1 reads ENHRY; CDR2 reads SYGVKD. CDR3 region: CAISGSSLGGNYEQYF. The CDR3 DNA sequence: TGTGCCATCAGTGGTAGTAGCCTCGGCGGGAACTACGAGCAGTACTTC.

The sample holds a few counts of this clonotype. V usage is TRBV6-6 and J usage is TRBJ2-7; D not resolved. Trimming stripped 7 bases from V and 2 bases from J, with 9 bases between. The CDR3 covers 12 residues. The germline V gene encodes CDR1 MNHNY and CDR2 SVGAGI (reference sequence). DNA for the CDR3: TGTGCCAGCACCGACGCTACCTACGAGCAGTACTTC. Amino acid sequence: CASTDATYEQYF.

The rearrangement uses TRBV11-2 and TRBJ2-1; maybe TRBD2 (5 bases). The germline CDR1 and CDR2 sequences are SGHAT and FQNNGV. There are 14 residues in the CDR3. Trimming took 3 bases from V and 2 from J, leaving 8 bases between them. CDR3 residues: CASSFALAYNEQFF. DNA of the CDR3: TGTGCCAGCAGCTTCGCACTAGCCTACAATGAGCAGTTCTTC.

This clonotype was observed a few times. The V call is TRBV7-9, the J call TRBJ2-3; D is perhaps TRBD1 (5 bases). There are 14 residues in the CDR3. Trimming removed 3 bases at V and 2 bases at J, with 9 bases between. Germline CDR1 reads SEHNR; CDR2 reads FQNEAQ (reference sequence). The CDR3 loop is CASSFDSNTDTQYF. DNA of the CDR3: TGTGCCAGCAGCTTTGACAGTAACACAGATACGCAGTATTTT.

The V gene is TRBV27, the J gene TRBJ2-7; D call uncertain. CDR3 size: 15 residues. The V and J ends lost 0 bases and 3 bases respectively, with 12 bases between them. Germline V lookup: CDR1 MNHEY, CDR2 SMNVEV (reference sequence). CDR3 coding DNA: TGTGCCAGCAGTTTATCGGGCGGCGTCCTCTACGAGCAGTACTTC. This codes for CASSLSGGVLYEQYF.